This TCR beta chain was recorded in a study of beta chain features in type 1 diabetes. Broader study findings: Patients with Type 1 diabetes showed moderately but significantly shorter TCRB CDR3s in all four CD4+ subsets. Equally in patients and controls, shorter templates might have been favored by PCR.

Trimming took off 3 bases at V and 0 bases at J, with 9 bases between the two ends. From germline, CDR1 is SGHNT and CDR2 YYREEE (reference sequence). The CDR3 runs 14 residues. All of the isolated RNA was reverse transcribed, so expressed TCRB transcripts were sequenced. Data came from immunoSEQ multiplex PCR; TCRdb stores just in-frame clones and leaves some out. Here the sample spans about 650,000 clones, 9.5% to 15% being singletons. As to this clone: Its cognate antigen is unknown.

The genes are TRBV5-4 and TRBJ2-5, with D hard to call. The TCR sequence derives from a young man with type 1 diabetes. Sequencing was carried out using naive CD4+ T cells from blood. In DNA form, the CDR3 reads TGTGCCAGCAGCTCATTCCGGGACCAAGAGACCCAGTACTTC. Amino acid sequence: CASSSFRDQETQYF.